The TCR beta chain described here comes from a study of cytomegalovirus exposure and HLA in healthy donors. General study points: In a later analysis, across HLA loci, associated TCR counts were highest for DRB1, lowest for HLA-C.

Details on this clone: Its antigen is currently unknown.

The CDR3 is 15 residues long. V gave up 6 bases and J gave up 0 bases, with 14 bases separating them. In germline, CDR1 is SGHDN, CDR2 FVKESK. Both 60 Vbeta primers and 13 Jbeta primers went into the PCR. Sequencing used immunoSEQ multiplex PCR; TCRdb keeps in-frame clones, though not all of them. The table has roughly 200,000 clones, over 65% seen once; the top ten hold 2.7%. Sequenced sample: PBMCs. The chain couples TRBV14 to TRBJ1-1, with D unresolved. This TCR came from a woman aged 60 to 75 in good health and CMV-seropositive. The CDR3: CASSSRIAMNTEAFF. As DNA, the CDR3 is TGTGCCAGCAGTTCCAGAATAGCCATGAACACTGAAGCTTTCTTT. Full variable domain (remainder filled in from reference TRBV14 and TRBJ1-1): EAGVTQFPSHSVIEKGQTVTLRCDPISGHDNLYWYRRVMGKEIKFLLHFVKESKQDESGMPNNRFLAERTGGTYSTLKVQPAELEDSGVYFCASSSRIAMNTEAFFGQGTRLTVV.